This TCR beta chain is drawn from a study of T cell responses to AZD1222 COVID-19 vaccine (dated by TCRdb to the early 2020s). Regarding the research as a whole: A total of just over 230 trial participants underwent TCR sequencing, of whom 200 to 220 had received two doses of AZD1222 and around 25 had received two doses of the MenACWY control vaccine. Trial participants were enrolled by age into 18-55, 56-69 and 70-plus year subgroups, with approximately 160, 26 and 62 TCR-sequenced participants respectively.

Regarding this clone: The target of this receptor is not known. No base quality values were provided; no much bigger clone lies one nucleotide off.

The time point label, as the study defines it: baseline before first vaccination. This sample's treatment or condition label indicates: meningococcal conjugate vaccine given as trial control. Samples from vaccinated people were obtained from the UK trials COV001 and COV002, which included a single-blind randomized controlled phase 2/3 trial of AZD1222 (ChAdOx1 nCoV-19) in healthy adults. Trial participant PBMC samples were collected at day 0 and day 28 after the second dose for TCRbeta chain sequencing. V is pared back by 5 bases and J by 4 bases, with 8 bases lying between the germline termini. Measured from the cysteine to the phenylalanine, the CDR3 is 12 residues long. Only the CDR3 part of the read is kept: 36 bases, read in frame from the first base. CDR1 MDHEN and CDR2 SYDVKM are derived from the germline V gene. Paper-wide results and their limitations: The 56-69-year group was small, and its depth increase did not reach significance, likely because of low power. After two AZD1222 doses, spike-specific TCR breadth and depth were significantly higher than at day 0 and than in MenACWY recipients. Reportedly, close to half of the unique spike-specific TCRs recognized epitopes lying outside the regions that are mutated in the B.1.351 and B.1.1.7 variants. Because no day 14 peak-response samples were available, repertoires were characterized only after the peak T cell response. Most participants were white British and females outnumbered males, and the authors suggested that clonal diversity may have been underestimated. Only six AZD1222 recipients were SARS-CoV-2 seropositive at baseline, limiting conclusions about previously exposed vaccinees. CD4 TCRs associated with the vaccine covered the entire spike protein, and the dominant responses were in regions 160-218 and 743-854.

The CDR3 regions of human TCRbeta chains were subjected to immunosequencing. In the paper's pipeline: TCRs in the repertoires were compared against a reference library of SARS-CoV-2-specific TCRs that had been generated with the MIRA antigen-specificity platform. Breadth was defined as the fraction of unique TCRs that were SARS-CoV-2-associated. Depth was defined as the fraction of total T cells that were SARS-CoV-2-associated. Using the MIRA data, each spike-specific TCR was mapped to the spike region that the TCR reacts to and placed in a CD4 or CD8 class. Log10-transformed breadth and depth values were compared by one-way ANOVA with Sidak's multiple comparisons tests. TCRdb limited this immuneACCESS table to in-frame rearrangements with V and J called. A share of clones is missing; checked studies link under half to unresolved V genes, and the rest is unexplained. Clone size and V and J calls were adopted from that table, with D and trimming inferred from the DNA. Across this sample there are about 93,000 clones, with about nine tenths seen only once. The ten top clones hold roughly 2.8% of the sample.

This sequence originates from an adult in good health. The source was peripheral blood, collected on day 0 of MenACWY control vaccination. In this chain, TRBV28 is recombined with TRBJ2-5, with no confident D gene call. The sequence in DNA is TGTGCCAGCAGTGAGAACCGAGAGACCCAGTACTTC. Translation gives CASSENRETQYF.